These 11 T cell receptor beta chains came from one sample sequenced in a study of tumor-infiltrating T cells and Merkel cell polyomavirus (dated by TCRdb to 2015 to 2018). Some background on the complete study: CD8+ T cells specific for the Merkel cell polyomavirus KLL epitope were examined in Merkel cell carcinoma patients.

By immunohistochemistry, the tumors of all patients showed robust positive staining for Merkel cell polyomavirus Large T antigen. The library was generated by the immunoSEQ multiplex PCR assay. The clones in this table, taken by TCRdb from immuneACCESS, are in-frame only. Not every clone is retained; where verified, under half of the shortfall comes from an unresolved V gene, and the cause of the rest is unknown. The table of this sample itemizes under 500 clones. The biggest ten clones account for around 16% of the sample. Sequenced input: tumor tissue. These receptors were taken from a woman aged 45-65 years with Merkel cell carcinoma.

As to this clone: The read ends 3 residues before the CDR3 terminus; that terminus is restored from the germline J gene. The chain uses TRBV12-3 or TRBV12-4 and TRBJ2-7; 11 nucleotides match TRBD1. CDR3 length: 17 amino acids. V shed 5 bases and J 5 bases; nucleotides not matched to a gene: 14. The CDR3 spells CASSPLAPGTGGDEQYF. The CDR3 DNA, read in part, is TGTGCCAGCAGTCCACTGGCCCCCGGGACAGGGGGTGACGAG.

This clone is labeled medium-sized (0.01 to 0.1%) based on frequency. This chain's CDR3 is CASSPASGLVNEQFF. The sequenced CDR3 bases are TGTGCCAGCTCACCAGCTAGCGGGTTGGTGAATGAG. This chain links TRBV18 with TRBJ2-1; 8 nucleotides match TRBD2. Read data end 3 residues before the CDR3 end; the end is taken from the germline J gene. With 2 bases clipped from V and 7 bases from J, the junction kept 7 bases outside the gene matches. The length of the CDR3 is 15 residues. Per germline, CDR1 KGHSH and CDR2 LQKENI. Full variable domain (rest looked up from reference TRBV18 and TRBJ2-1): NAGVMQNPRHLVRRRGQEARLRCSPMKGHSHVYWYRQLPEEGLKFMVYLQKENIIDESGMPKERFSAEFPKEGPSILRIQQVVRGDSAAYFCASSPASGLVNEQFFGPGTRLTVL.

This clone is identified as large (0.1 to 1%) from frequency. Sequencing ends 3 residues short of the CDR3 end; the germline J gene provides the rest. The chain uses TRBV23-1 and TRBJ2-1, with a tentative D call TRBD1 (8 bases). TRBV23-1 counts as an open reading frame of uncertain function. Between the trimmed V and J ends, which lost 1 base and 9 bases, there was a span of 31 bases. The CDR3 sequence is 20 residues long. The CDR3 sequence is CASSQWTGTPCWTRSPEQFF. The covered CDR3 bases are TGCGCCAGCAGTCAATGGACAGGGACCCCGTGTTGGACTAGGAGCCCTGAG.

Considering frequency, this clone is medium-sized. The read finishes 3 residues shy of the CDR3 end, and the germline J gene is used to complete it. J is TRBJ1-3 and V is TRBV28; D is undetermined. The germline V gene has CDR1 MDHEN and CDR2 SYDVKM. V lost 10 bases and J lost 2, with 6 bases in between. The CDR3 contains 11 residues. Partial CDR3 DNA: TGTGCCACGTTCGCTGGAAACACC. Its protein product is CATFAGNT. The entire CDR3 is CATFAGNTIYF.

Frequency places this clone as medium-sized. The read terminates 3 residues ahead of where the CDR3 ends, so the germline J gene completes it. The V call is TRBV9, the J call TRBJ2-5, with no clear D. The V end lost 0 bases, the J end lost 4 bases, and 7 bases lay between the germline ends. The CDR3 has 13 residues. Germline V gene data show CDR1 as SGDLS and CDR2 as YYNGEE. CDR3 sequence: CASSVAAGETQYF. The DNA read from the CDR3 is TGTGCCAGCAGCGTAGCTGCAGGAGAGACC.

In terms of frequency, this clone is medium-sized. The read ends 3 residues shy of where the CDR3 ends; the end is completed using the germline J gene. The chain links TRBV4-1 to TRBJ1-1; 9 bases line up with TRBD1. V gave up 4 bases and J gave up 0 bases; unmatched junction bases: 9. The CDR3 sequence is 17 residues long. The germline V gene has CDR1 MGHRA and CDR2 YSYEKL. CDR3 DNA (partial): TGCGCCAGCAGCCTCCTGGGACAGGGCTACTTGAACACTGAA. Its protein product is CASSLLGQGYLNTE. In full, the CDR3 reads CASSLLGQGYLNTEAFF.

This clone shows up as large by frequency. The read terminates 3 residues ahead of where the CDR3 ends, so the germline J gene completes it. V and J are TRBV5-1 and TRBJ2-3; D may be TRBD2 (7 bases). Deletions cut 1 base from V and 0 bases from J, with 9 bases between. The CDR3 sequence is 15 residues long. Germline V gene lookup returns CDR1 SGHRS and CDR2 YFSETQ. The sequenced part of the CDR3 DNA is TGCGCCAGCAGCTTGAAGGGGGGGAGCACAGATACG. It specifies CASSLKGGSTDT. The full CDR3 protein reads CASSLKGGSTDTQYF.

Its frequency marks this clone as medium-sized. The read stops 3 residues short of the end of the CDR3; the missing end is completed from the germline J gene. This sequence joins TRBV28 and TRBJ2-1; D might be TRBD1 (6 bases). This CDR3 spans 14 amino acids. CDR1 is MDHEN, CDR2 SYDVKM, per germline. V lost 7 bases and J 0 bases, leaving 10 bases between the germline ends. CDR3 sequence: CASTLQGSYNEQFF. The part of the CDR3 DNA that was read is TGTGCCAGCACCCTACAGGGCTCCTACAATGAG.

Frequency places this clone as medium-sized. Sequencing ends 3 residues short of the CDR3 end; the germline J gene provides the rest. This chain joins TRBV27 and TRBJ2-5, with D maybe TRBD2 (6 bases). Trimming took off 7 bases at V and 0 bases at J, with 12 bases between the two ends. There are 14 residues in the CDR3. The V gene's germline CDR1 is MNHEY and CDR2 SMNVEV (reference sequence). The DNA read from the CDR3 is TGTGCCAGCACCAGCAGGAGGGACCAAGAGACC. It encodes CASTSRRDQET. The full CDR3 reads CASTSRRDQETQYF.

As regards this clone: Sequencing ends 3 residues short of the CDR3 end; the germline J gene provides the rest. J is TRBJ1-5 and V is TRBV6-1; D might be TRBD1 (5 bases). The V end lost 3 bases, the J end lost 0 bases, and 9 bases lay between the germline ends. The CDR3 has 15 residues. Germline loops: CDR1 MNHNS, CDR2 SASEGT. CDR3 residues: CASSEGGYSNQPQHF. The part of the CDR3 DNA that was read is TGTGCCAGCAGTGAGGGGGGATATAGCAATCAGCCC.

This clone is deemed medium-sized by its frequency. Coverage ceases 3 residues before the CDR3 finishes, and the germline J gene fills in the end. The chain is built from TRBV13 and TRBJ2-1; 9 bases are shared with TRBD2. The V gene end was trimmed by 1 base and the J gene end by 6 bases; junction bases not matched to a gene: 10. Germline lookup yields CDR1 PRHDT and CDR2 FYEKMQ (reference sequence). The CDR3 is 17 residues long. Partial CDR3 DNA: TGTGCCAGCAGCTTAGTGGTAGCGGGGGCCGCCTTCAATGAG. Protein product: CASSLVVAGAAFNE. The entire CDR3 sequence reads CASSLVVAGAAFNEQFF.